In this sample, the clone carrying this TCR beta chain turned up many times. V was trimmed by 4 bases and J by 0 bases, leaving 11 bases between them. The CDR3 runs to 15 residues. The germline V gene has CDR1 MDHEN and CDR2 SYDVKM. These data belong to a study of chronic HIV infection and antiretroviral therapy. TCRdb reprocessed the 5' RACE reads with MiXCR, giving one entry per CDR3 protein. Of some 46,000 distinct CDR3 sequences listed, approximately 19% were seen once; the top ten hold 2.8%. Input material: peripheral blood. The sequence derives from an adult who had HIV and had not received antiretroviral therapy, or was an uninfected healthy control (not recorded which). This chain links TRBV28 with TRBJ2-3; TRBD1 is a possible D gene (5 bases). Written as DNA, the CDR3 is TGTGCCAGCAGTTCATGGACATTGAGCACAGATACGCAGTATTTT. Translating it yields CASSSWTLSTDTQYF.